This T cell receptor (beta chain) is from a study of blood T cell repertoires in COVID-19. Original processing methods: Cell counts per sample came from amplifying reference gene primers. TCRdb's copy holds only in-frame clones and misses some; the assay was immunoSEQ multiplex PCR. That table gives V, J and clone size, and the DNA gave D and trimming. The table has more than 95,000 clones, 65% to 80% seen once; the top ten hold 2.5%. The V segment lost 5 bases and the J segment 1 base; nucleotides outside the gene matches: 5. Germline V lookup: CDR1 LNHDA, CDR2 SQIVND (reference sequence). This CDR3 has 15 residues.

The source is a man in his fifties or sixties with acute or convalescent COVID-19. The sequencing sample was made of peripheral blood. The chain couples TRBV19 to TRBJ2-3; 8 bases are a match to TRBD1. The CDR3 is CASSAPGQGTDTQYF. For the CDR3, the DNA is TGTGCCAGTAGTGCACCGGGACAGGGCACAGATACGCAGTATTTT. Full variable domain (rest looked up from reference TRBV19 and TRBJ2-3): DGGITQSPKYLFRKEGQNVTLSCEQNLNHDAMYWYRQDPGQGLRLIYYSQIVNDFQKGDIAEGYSVSREKKESFPLTVTSAQKNPTAFYLCASSAPGQGTDTQYFGPGTRLTVL.